These 8 T cell receptor beta chains were all obtained from the same sample, sequenced in a study of T cells in Graves' hyperthyroidism and ophthalmopathy. Using RNA transcripts as the source, TCR beta CDR3 regions were amplified. TCR CDR3 underwent first-round RT-PCR with the HTBI primer set. TCRdb itself ran the multiplex PCR reads through MiXCR, one entry per CDR3 protein. The data show 400,000 to 550,000 distinct CDR3 sequences, approximately 25% seen once. Specimen: blood. All receptors derive from a woman under 40 with Graves' ophthalmopathy.

The chain joins TRBV18 to TRBJ2-7; D uncertain. Trimming left V 0 bases short and J 5 bases short, with 8 bases between. CDR3 length: 13 amino acids. Looked up from germline, CDR1 is KGHSH and CDR2 is LQKENI. For the CDR3, the DNA is TGTGCCAGCTCACCACCGTTAGTCCACGAGCAGTACTTC. Residues: CASSPPLVHEQYF.

Many counts were recorded for this clonotype. J is TRBJ2-7 and V is TRBV20-1; TRBD2 matches at 9 bases. The CDR3 extends over 15 amino acids. Germline assignment: CDR1 DFQATT and CDR2 SNEGSKA (reference sequence). The V and J ends lost 6 bases and 0 bases, in that order; junction bases with no gene match: 9. CDR3 in DNA: TGCAGTGCGGGTAGCGGGGGCCTACCCTCCTACGAGCAGTACTTC. Its translation is CSAGSGGLPSYEQYF.

This clonotype has ten or more counts. The rearrangement joins TRBV2 to TRBJ1-2; D remains unclear. The CDR3 runs 12 residues. Germline CDR1 and CDR2: SNHLY and FYNNEI. The V gene lost 4 bases and the J gene lost 5 bases, with 8 bases spanning the gap. CDR3 amino acids: CASSVGSYGYTF. CDR3 in DNA: TGTGCCAGCAGTGTGGGGTCGTATGGCTACACCTTC.

There are a few counts of this clonotype. The genes are TRBV4-2 and TRBJ1-2; 9 positions agree with TRBD1. Trimming at V came to 4 bases and at J to 4 bases, leaving 10 bases not matched to a gene. There are 16 residues in the CDR3. Germline V gene lookup returns CDR1 LGHNA and CDR2 YNFKEQ. The CDR3 DNA is TGTGCCAGCAGCCCTAGGGGGACAGGGTTAGCCTATGGCTACACCTTC. Encoded protein: CASSPRGTGLAYGYTF.

This clonotype was recorded at least ten times. This rearrangement joins TRBV20-1 to TRBJ2-3, with TRBD2 matching 9 bases. Unmatched junction bases numbered 1, after V lost 3 bases and J lost 3 bases. Germline V gives CDR1 DFQATT, CDR2 SNEGSKA (reference sequence). The CDR3 runs 13 residues. Here the CDR3 reads CSASLAGTDTQYF. CDR3 nucleotides: TGCAGTGCTAGCCTAGCGGGGACAGATACGCAGTATTTT.

This clonotype was seen more than once but under ten times. This chain links TRBV18 with TRBJ1-5; D unresolved. Germline assignment: CDR1 KGHSH and CDR2 LQKENI. V dropped 3 bases and J dropped 5 bases, with 11 bases sitting between them. The CDR3 is made up of 14 amino acids. CDR3 DNA: TGTGCCAGCTCACCCGACGAATCCCATCAGCCCCAGCATTTT. Its translation is CASSPDESHQPQHF. Complete variable domain (other parts from reference TRBV18 and TRBJ1-5): NAGVMQNPRHLVRRRGQEARLRCSPMKGHSHVYWYRQLPEEGLKFMVYLQKENIIDESGMPKERFSAEFPKEGPSILRIQQVVRGDSAAYFCASSPDESHQPQHFGDGTRLSIL.

This chain uses TRBV6-1 with TRBJ2-7, with no clear D. Germline-derived CDR1 and CDR2 are MNHNS and SASEGT. This CDR3 has 14 amino acids. V lost 0 bases and J 4 bases, leaving 10 bases between the germline ends. CDR3 coding DNA: TGTGCCAGCAGTGAAGCGCTTCGTGGTTACGAGCAGTACTTC. Its protein is CASSEALRGYEQYF.

This clonotype was observed many times. The chain employs TRBV19 and TRBJ2-7; TRBD2 matches at 9 bases. V was pared by 2 bases and J by 2 bases, with 4 bases of the junction left unmatched. The CDR3 has 15 residues. Per germline, CDR1 LNHDA and CDR2 SQIVND (reference sequence). CDR3 sequence: CASSILAGKTYEQYF. In DNA form, the CDR3 reads TGTGCCAGTAGTATACTAGCGGGAAAAACCTACGAGCAGTACTTC.